These 23 T cell receptor beta chains share one sample of origin, sequenced in a study of blood T cell repertoires in COVID-19. The data were produced by immunoSEQ multiplex PCR, yet TCRdb's version contains in-frame clones alone and is incomplete. This table has roughly 350,000 clones, 88% appearing once. Sequenced input: peripheral blood. These receptors were obtained from an older woman with COVID-19, enrolled during active disease.

For this clone: The same CDR3 arises from other DNA sequences in this sample as well. The genes are TRBV4-3 and TRBJ1-5; D may be TRBD1 (6 bases). Trimming pared 0 bases from V and 1 base from J, leaving 7 bases between. Germline values: CDR1 LGHNA, CDR2 YSLEER. This CDR3 region has 15 residues. CDR3 region: CASSQDRGSNQPQHF. The CDR3 DNA follows: TGCGCCAGCAGCCAAGACAGGGGAAGCAATCAGCCCCAGCATTTT.

This clone was observed once. The J gene is TRBJ1-6, the V gene TRBV3-1 (or the pseudogene TRBV3-2); perhaps TRBD1 as D (5 bases). The CDR3 extends over 14 amino acids. V dropped 1 base and J dropped 8 bases, with 9 bases sitting between them. Germline CDR1 LGHDT, CDR2 YNNKEL (reference sequence). The DNA for the CDR3 is TGTGCCAGCAGCCAAGGTGGAGGGGATTCACCCCTCCACTTT. This encodes CASSQGGGDSPLHF.

J is TRBJ1-5 and V is TRBV5-1, with TRBD1 matching over 7 bases. The CDR3 contains 15 residues. Germline values: CDR1 SGHRS, CDR2 YFSETQ. With 1 base clipped from V and 6 bases from J, the junction kept 7 bases outside the gene matches. The CDR3 protein is CASSLTGDLLQPQHF. DNA for the CDR3: TGCGCCAGCAGCTTGACAGGGGATCTCCTTCAGCCCCAGCATTTT.

This clone was observed a few times. The rearrangement uses TRBV27 and TRBJ2-7; 8 nucleotides align to TRBD1. The CDR3 sequence is 15 residues long. Germline V CDR1 and CDR2: MNHEY, SMNVEV (reference sequence). V lost 3 bases, J lost 1 base, and 5 bases stayed unmatched. The CDR3 is CASSFLDRESYEQYF. DNA for the CDR3: TGTGCCAGCAGTTTCTTGGACAGGGAATCCTACGAGCAGTACTTC.

V is TRBV3-1 (or the pseudogene TRBV3-2) and J is TRBJ1-5; D is perhaps TRBD1 (5 bases). The germline CDR1 and CDR2 sequences are LGHDT and YNNKEL (reference sequence). The CDR3 consists of 15 residues. CDR3 in amino acids: CAGLQRVRGNQPQHF. CDR3 nucleotides: TGTGCGGGGTTGCAAAGGGTCAGGGGCAATCAGCCCCAGCATTTT.

The gene calls are TRBV7-9 and TRBJ2-1; tentatively, D is TRBD1 (5 bases). Trimming removed 4 bases from V and 4 bases from J, with 8 bases in between. This CDR3 spans 13 amino acids. The germline CDR1 and CDR2 sequences are SEHNR and FQNEAQ (reference sequence). The CDR3 here is CASSSDSYNEQFF. For the CDR3, the DNA is TGTGCCAGCAGCTCCGACAGTTACAATGAGCAGTTCTTC.

The gene calls are TRBV2 and TRBJ1-1; possibly TRBD1 for D (5 bases). Germline V gene sequence: CDR1 SNHLY, CDR2 FYNNEI. Between the trimmed V and J ends, which lost 2 bases and 7 bases, there was a span of 11 bases. This CDR3 is 13 amino acids long. The CDR3 DNA is TGTGCCAGCAGTGAATACCCGGACAATGAAGCTTTCTTT. Encoded protein: CASSEYPDNEAFF.

The chain has TRBV2 and TRBJ1-5; a weak D match, TRBD1 (5 bases). Trimming left V 11 bases short and J 4 bases short, with 15 bases between. This CDR3 region has 13 residues. The germline V gene encodes CDR1 SNHLY and CDR2 FYNNEI. The CDR3 bases are TGTGCCCGTGGTGGGGGAGGGAATCAGCCCCAGCATTTT. It is translated as CARGGGGNQPQHF.

The chain joins TRBV7-9 to TRBJ1-5; no reliable D call. The CDR3 loop spans 13 amino acids. The V and J ends lost 5 bases and 5 bases respectively, with 10 bases between them. From germline, CDR1 is SEHNR and CDR2 FQNEAQ (reference sequence). CDR3 nucleotides: TGTGCCAGCAGCGGGAGGGTCGATCAGCCCCAGCATTTT. This gives the protein CASSGRVDQPQHF.

The gene calls are TRBV3-1 (or the pseudogene TRBV3-2) and TRBJ1-3, with D perhaps TRBD1 (5 bases). Germline-derived CDR1 and CDR2 are LGHDT and YNNKEL (reference sequence). V lost 1 base and J 7 bases, leaving 20 bases between the germline ends. This CDR3 is 17 amino acids long. CDR3 nucleotides: TGTGCCAGCAGCCAAGTCCCCTGGGGCCCACGGCCGAACACCATATATTTT. Its protein is CASSQVPWGPRPNTIYF.

This chain connects TRBV7-2 to TRBJ2-5; D perhaps matches TRBD1 (5 bases). Trimming stripped 5 bases from V and 5 bases from J, with 12 bases between. Germline lookup yields CDR1 SGHTA and CDR2 FQGNSA. The CDR3 extends over 13 amino acids. For the CDR3, the DNA is TGTGCCAGCAGCATTCAGGGTTACGAGACCCAGTACTTC. It yields the protein CASSIQGYETQYF.

The chain combines TRBV4-1 with TRBJ1-5; D unresolved. The CDR3 contains 16 residues. Trimming left V 0 bases short and J 1 base short, with 10 bases between. In germline, CDR1 is MGHRA, CDR2 YSYEKL. The CDR3 nucleotides read TGCGCCAGCAGCCAAGAAGGAGGGCCCAGCAATCAGCCCCAGCATTTT. Translation gives CASSQEGGPSNQPQHF.

This sequence joins TRBV5-5 and TRBJ2-2, with D unclear. Per germline, CDR1 SGHKS and CDR2 YYEKEE (reference sequence). Trimming removed 0 bases from V and 1 base from J, with 4 bases in between. The CDR3 totals 14 residues. The CDR3 coding sequence is TGTGCCAGCAGCTTGGCTTGGAACACCGGGGAGCTGTTTTTT. Translated: CASSLAWNTGELFF.

This clone was observed a few times. The chain is built from TRBV9 and TRBJ1-2; 7 nucleotides line up with TRBD1. Per germline, CDR1 SGDLS and CDR2 YYNGEE. This CDR3 is built from 15 residues. V lost 4 bases and J lost 5; bases outside the gene matches: 11. CDR3 nucleotides: TGTGCCAGCAGCTCGGGCCCAGGGGGGCAGTATGGCTACACCTTC. Translation gives CASSSGPGGQYGYTF.

The CDR3 here is CASSESKGVGNTIYF. The DNA of the CDR3 is TGCGCCAGCAGTGAGTCGAAGGGGGTTGGAAACACCATATATTTT. The chain recombines TRBV10-2 with TRBJ1-3; perhaps TRBD1 as D (6 bases). The CDR3 length is 15 residues. The V and J ends lost 0 bases and 3 bases respectively, with 9 bases between them. CDR1 and CDR2 (germline): WSHSY, SAAADI.

This clone has a single count. V usage is TRBV7-6 and J usage is TRBJ1-6, with 7 bases lining up with TRBD1. The trim removed 2 bases at V and 7 bases at J, leaving 11 bases unmatched. CDR1 and CDR2 (germline): SGHVS, FNYEAQ. The CDR3 covers 17 residues. CDR3 loop: CASSLRAQGEVNSPLHF. The CDR3 nucleotides read TGTGCCAGCAGCTTAAGAGCCCAGGGGGAGGTGAATTCACCCCTCCACTTT.

The CDR3 region is CASSHLADLNEKLFF. CDR3 sequence (DNA): TGCGCCAGCAGCCATCTGGCGGATCTTAATGAAAAACTGTTTTTT. The chain carries TRBV4-1 and TRBJ1-4; D unresolved. Germline lookup yields CDR1 MGHRA and CDR2 YSYEKL. Between the trimmed V and J ends, which lost 3 bases and 4 bases, there was a span of 12 bases. The CDR3 contains 15 residues.

This chain connects TRBV7-2 to TRBJ1-2, with a tentative D call TRBD1 (6 bases). V shed 2 bases and J shed 6 bases, with 16 bases lying between them. Germline V lookup: CDR1 SGHTA, CDR2 FQGNSA. The CDR3 spans 15 residues. CDR3 sequence: CASSLRGQGLDGYTF. Here the CDR3 DNA reads TGTGCCAGCAGCTTAAGGGGCCAGGGGCTCGATGGCTACACCTTC. Filled out from reference TRBV7-2 and TRBJ1-2, the complete variable domain reads GAGVSQSPSNKVTEKGKDVELRCDPISGHTALYWYRQSLGQGLEFLIYFQGNSAPDKSGLPSDRFSAERTGGSVSTLTIQRTQQEDSAVYLCASSLRGQGLDGYTFGSGTRLTVV.

This clone occurred a few times. The chain joins TRBV4-1 to TRBJ1-4; D unclear. V lost 1 base to trimming and J lost 7 bases, with 16 bases between them. Germline assignment: CDR1 MGHRA and CDR2 YSYEKL. The CDR3 is 16 amino acids. CDR3 amino acids: CASSQVAGQRGEKLFF. DNA of the CDR3: TGCGCCAGCAGCCAAGTAGCCGGGCAGCGGGGTGAAAAACTGTTTTTT.

This chain uses TRBV28 with TRBJ2-7; tentative D call: TRBD2 (5 bases). The CDR3 covers 15 residues. The germline V gene has CDR1 MDHEN and CDR2 SYDVKM. V was trimmed by 5 bases and J by 2 bases, leaving 16 bases between them. The CDR3 DNA reads as TGTGCCAGCAGTCCGGGAACCCAAACGACCTACGAGCAGTACTTC. Translation: CASSPGTQTTYEQYF.

The chain joins TRBV19 to TRBJ1-2; TRBD1 matches 7 bases. The V gene's germline CDR1 is LNHDA and CDR2 SQIVND (reference sequence). This CDR3 has 12 residues. With 3 bases clipped from V and 12 bases from J, the junction kept 7 bases outside the gene matches. The CDR3 DNA follows: TGTGCCAGTAGTATGGTCGGCAGGGGGGACACCTTC. Amino acid sequence: CASSMVGRGDTF.

This clone was observed a single time. V gene TRBV10-3 combines with J gene TRBJ1-3, with 7 bases lining up with TRBD1. CDR1 and CDR2 (germline): ENHRY, SYGVKD. The CDR3 length is 16 residues. V lost 7 bases to trimming and J lost 0 bases; unmatched junction nucleotides: 9. CDR3 sequence reads: CAITEGQLHSGNTIYF. The CDR3 DNA follows: TGTGCCATCACCGAGGGACAGCTCCACTCTGGAAACACCATATATTTT.

This chain links TRBV7-8 with TRBJ2-1, with 9 bases identical to TRBD1. The CDR3 extends over 15 amino acids. The V and J ends lost 1 base and 8 bases, in that order; junction bases with no gene match: 6. The germline CDR1 and CDR2 sequences are SGHVS and FQNEAQ. CDR3 residues: CASSLEQGARYEQFF. The CDR3, as DNA: TGTGCCAGCAGCTTAGAACAGGGGGCGCGTTATGAGCAGTTCTTC.